This T cell receptor (beta chain) was documented in a study of blood T cell repertoires in COVID-19. Study as a whole: PBMCs, B-cell-depleted T cells, or T cells were the source of the cDNA or gDNA that made up the material.

The table came from immunoSEQ multiplex PCR; TCRdb's copy has only in-frame clones and leaves some out. The data hold around 450,000 clones, with around 90% observed a single time. Germline V gives CDR1 LGHNT, CDR2 FRNRAP. The CDR3 sequence is 21 residues long. The V and J ends lost 4 bases and 4 bases, in that order; junction bases with no gene match: 20. The sequenced material came from PBMCs or T cells enriched from blood (not recorded which). V gene TRBV12-5 combines with J gene TRBJ2-2; 11 bases agree with TRBD2. The receptor was derived from a woman between 18 and 29 years old who had recovered from COVID-19. The DNA of the CDR3 is TGTGCTAGTGGTTCCCCCCCCGGGCAGAGTGTTAGCGGGGGGGGCACCGGGGAGCTGTTTTTT. It codes for CASGSPPGQSVSGGGTGELFF.